The source of this TCR beta chain is a study of CD8 T cells in Susac syndrome. The authors reverse transcribed roughly 0.5 to 1 ug RNA with random hexamers. TCRdb called the immunoSEQ multiplex PCR reads again in MiXCR, with one record for every CDR3 protein. The data show some 150,000 distinct CDR3 sequences, with approximately 93% seen just once and approximately 0.3% held by the top ten. This receptor was identified in a human donor in good health. Input material: CD8+ T cells from PBMCs.

The CDR3 DNA reads TGTGCCAGCAGCGTAGGGACGGGGGCAGATACGCAGTATTTT. Residues: CASSVGTGADTQYF. The J gene is TRBJ2-3, the V gene TRBV9; D perhaps matches TRBD2 (6 bases). V lost 0 bases, J lost 4 bases, and 9 bases lay in between. There are 14 residues in the CDR3. Germline CDR1 SGDLS, CDR2 YYNGEE.